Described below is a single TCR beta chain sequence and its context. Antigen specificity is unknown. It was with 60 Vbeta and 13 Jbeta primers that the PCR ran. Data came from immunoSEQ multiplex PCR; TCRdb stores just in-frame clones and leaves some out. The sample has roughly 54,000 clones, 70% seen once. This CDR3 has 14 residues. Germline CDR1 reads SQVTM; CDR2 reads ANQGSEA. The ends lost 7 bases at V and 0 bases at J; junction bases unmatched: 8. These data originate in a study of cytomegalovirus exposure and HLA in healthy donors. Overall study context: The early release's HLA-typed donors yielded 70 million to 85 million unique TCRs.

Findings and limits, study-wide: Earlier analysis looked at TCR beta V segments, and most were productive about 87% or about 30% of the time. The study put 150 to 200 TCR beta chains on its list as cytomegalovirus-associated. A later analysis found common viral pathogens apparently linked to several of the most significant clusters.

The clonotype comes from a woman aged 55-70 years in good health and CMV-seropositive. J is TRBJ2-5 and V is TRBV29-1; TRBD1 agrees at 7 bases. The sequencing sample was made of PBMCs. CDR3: CSAPTGLDQETQYF. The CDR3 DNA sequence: TGCAGCGCCCCGACAGGGTTGGACCAAGAGACCCAGTACTTC.